The next 25 T cell receptor beta chains were all read from a single sample in a study of T cell responses to AZD1222 COVID-19 vaccine. Here immunoSEQ multiplex PCR was the method, and the copy in TCRdb shows in-frame clones only, minus some. The sample lists approximately 100,000 clones, approximately 96% occurring once. Sequenced material: peripheral blood, taken on day 0 of AZD1222 vaccination. These receptor sequences come from an adult in good health.

The genes are TRBV6-5 and TRBJ1-1; D remains ambiguous. V gave up 7 bases and J gave up 11 bases, with 20 bases separating them. The germline CDR1 and CDR2 sequences are MNHEY and SVGAGI. The CDR3 runs to 13 residues. The CDR3 sequence is CASNPTVRAEAFF. DNA of the CDR3: TGTGCCAGCAACCCGACGGTCCGGGCAGAGGCTTTCTTT.

The CDR3 nucleotides read TGTGCCAGCAGCTGGTCAGGGAATGAGCAGTTCTTC. Amino acid sequence: CASSWSGNEQFF. This rearrangement joins TRBV7-9 to TRBJ2-1, with D perhaps TRBD1 (5 bases). This CDR3 has 12 residues. V was clipped by 4 bases and J by 7 bases, with 8 bases between them. The germline gives CDR1 SEHNR, CDR2 FQNEAQ (reference sequence).

This chain connects TRBV7-9 to TRBJ2-5, with 11 bases matching TRBD1. Losses at the gene ends were 5 bases for V and 5 bases for J; bases not matched to a gene: 7. The CDR3 totals 15 residues. Per germline, CDR1 SEHNR and CDR2 FQNEAQ (reference sequence). The CDR3 protein is CASSQGTGGLETQYF. CDR3 coding DNA: TGTGCCAGCAGCCAAGGGACAGGGGGGTTGGAGACCCAGTACTTC.

This chain links TRBV5-4 with TRBJ2-7, with D possibly called TRBD1 or TRBD2 (5 bases each). With 5 bases removed from V and 3 bases from J, the gap between germline ends came to 18 bases. The length of the CDR3 is 15 residues. The germline gives CDR1 SGHNT, CDR2 YYREEE (reference sequence). CDR3 loop: CASRGDGAPYYEQYF. In DNA, the CDR3 is TGTGCCAGCAGGGGGGACGGCGCTCCCTACTACGAGCAGTACTTC. Full variable domain (outside the CDR3, taken from reference TRBV5-4 and TRBJ2-7): ETGVTQSPTHLIKTRGQQVTLRCSSQSGHNTVSWYQQALGQGPQFIFQYYREEENGRGNFPPRFSGLQFPNYSSELNVNALELDDSALYLCASRGDGAPYYEQYFGPGTRLTVT.

The chain links TRBV6-5 to TRBJ1-1; D is possibly TRBD1 (5 bases). This CDR3 comprises 16 residues. CDR1 is MNHEY and CDR2 is SVGAGI in the germline V gene. Trimming took off 0 bases at V and 0 bases at J, with 11 bases between the two ends. CDR3 loop: CASSYSGAGLNTEAFF. DNA of the CDR3: TGTGCCAGCAGTTACTCTGGGGCAGGCTTGAACACTGAAGCTTTCTTT.

This clone has only a few counts. The chain links TRBV6-5 to TRBJ1-1; D is unclear. Germline CDR1 MNHEY, CDR2 SVGAGI. The CDR3 is 12 amino acids. V was cut by 2 bases and J by 6 bases, with 7 bases left in between. CDR3 in amino acids: CASSYRAPEAFF. In DNA, the CDR3 is TGTGCCAGCAGTTACAGGGCCCCTGAAGCTTTCTTT.

V and J are TRBV30 and TRBJ2-3; D uncertain. The CDR3 covers 13 residues. Trimming stripped 5 bases from V and 0 bases from J, with 9 bases between. CDR1 is GTSNPN, CDR2 SVGIG, per germline (reference sequence). CDR3 loop: CAWARVSTDTQYF. CDR3 nucleotide sequence: TGTGCCTGGGCTCGGGTTAGCACAGATACGCAGTATTTT.

The chain carries TRBV20-1 and TRBJ1-2; D gene ambiguous. The germline V gene encodes CDR1 DFQATT and CDR2 SNEGSKA (reference sequence). V lost 3 bases and J 3 bases, leaving 8 bases between the germline ends. The CDR3 runs to 12 residues. Here the CDR3 DNA reads TGCAGTGCTAGTTTCGCTGACTATGGCTACACCTTC. This gives the protein CSASFADYGYTF.

The chain combines TRBV4-1 with TRBJ2-7; TRBD1 might be the D (5 bases). Per the germline V gene, CDR1 is MGHRA and CDR2 is YSYEKL. CDR3 length: 15 amino acids. V lost 1 base and J lost 2, with 12 bases in between. CDR3 sequence: CASSQGVQATYEQYF. The CDR3 region has the DNA TGCGCCAGCAGCCAAGGGGTACAGGCCACCTACGAGCAGTACTTC.

V and J are TRBV15 and TRBJ1-6; TRBD1 might be the D (5 bases). There are 16 residues in the CDR3. CDR1 is LNHNV, CDR2 YYDKDF, per germline (reference sequence). Trimming removed 0 bases from V and 6 bases from J, with 12 bases in between. CDR3 in DNA: TGTGCCACCAGCAGAGATAGGGACCCTCGTAATTCACCCCTCCACTTT. It encodes CATSRDRDPRNSPLHF.

The V and J genes are TRBV2 and TRBJ2-3; TRBD1 agrees at 7 bases. Germline V lookup: CDR1 SNHLY, CDR2 FYNNEI. With 8 bases clipped from V and 2 bases from J, the junction kept 7 bases outside the gene matches. This CDR3 has 14 amino acids. The chain's CDR3 is CASPGRGSTDTQYF. The DNA for the CDR3 is TGTGCCAGCCCCGGCAGGGGGTCCACAGATACGCAGTATTTT.

The V gene is TRBV5-4, the J gene TRBJ1-5; 7 bases align to TRBD1. Trimming at V came to 2 bases and at J to 5 bases, leaving 4 bases not matched to a gene. Germline V gene lookup returns CDR1 SGHNT and CDR2 YYREEE (reference sequence). The CDR3 is 14 residues long. CDR3 sequence (DNA): TGTGCCAGCAGCTTACAGGGGTCACATCAGCCCCAGCATTTT. Its protein product is CASSLQGSHQPQHF.

The gene calls are TRBV2 and TRBJ1-3; 8 bases are shared with TRBD1. Germline V lookup: CDR1 SNHLY, CDR2 FYNNEI. The CDR3 runs 16 residues. Germline trimming cut 5 bases from V and 4 bases from J; bases unmatched to any gene: 10. CDR3 amino acids: CASSQDRGFAGNTIYF. The CDR3 DNA is TGTGCCAGCAGTCAAGACAGGGGATTTGCCGGAAACACCATATATTTT. The whole variable domain, remainder taken from reference TRBV2 and TRBJ1-3, is EPEVTQTPSHQVTQMGQEVILRCVPISNHLYFYWYRQILGQKVEFLVSFYNNEISEKSEIFDDQFSVERPDGSNFTLKIRSTKLEDSAMYFCASSQDRGFAGNTIYFGEGSWLTVV.

The V gene is TRBV6-5, the J gene TRBJ2-2, with 7 bases that match TRBD1. This CDR3 comprises 15 residues. After removal of 6 bases from V and 4 bases from J, the junction contained 8 bases not matched to a gene. The germline gives CDR1 MNHEY, CDR2 SVGAGI. The CDR3 protein is CASSSRTGFTGELFF. In DNA form, the CDR3 reads TGTGCCAGCAGCAGTCGGACAGGCTTCACCGGGGAGCTGTTTTTT.

The rearrangement uses TRBV29-1 and TRBJ1-2; D call uncertain. Germline-derived CDR1 and CDR2 are SQVTM and ANQGSEA. The CDR3 is 13 amino acids. The V gene lost 3 bases and the J gene lost 4 bases, with 12 bases spanning the gap. This CDR3 reads CSVDFGFGYGYTF. The CDR3 DNA sequence: TGCAGCGTTGACTTCGGGTTCGGCTATGGCTACACCTTC.

The chain has TRBV6-1 and TRBJ2-1; 9 bases line up with TRBD2. With V trimmed by 2 bases and J by 9 bases, 8 bases remained unmatched. The CDR3 is 15 amino acids. Germline CDR1 MNHNS, CDR2 SASEGT. The CDR3 reads CASSETGGGAAEQFF. In DNA, the CDR3 is TGTGCCAGCAGTGAAACGGGCGGGGGGGCCGCTGAGCAGTTCTTC.

This clone was recorded once. V and J are TRBV28 and TRBJ1-4; D is uncertain. The CDR3 contains 15 residues. Germline assignment: CDR1 MDHEN and CDR2 SYDVKM. V lost 6 bases and J lost 0, with 11 bases in between. The CDR3 loop is CASRSDGATNEKLFF. The CDR3 DNA follows: TGTGCCAGCAGATCGGACGGGGCAACTAATGAAAAACTGTTTTTT.

The rearrangement uses TRBV5-6 and TRBJ1-2, with 10 bases fitting TRBD1. CDR1 and CDR2 (germline): SGHDT, YYEEEE. V trimming: 4 bases; J trimming: 4 bases; junction bases outside the gene matches: 7. This CDR3 comprises 15 residues. Here the CDR3 DNA reads TGTGCCAGCAGCCCAGGGACAGGGGCCCTCTATGGCTACACCTTC. Protein: CASSPGTGALYGYTF. The full variable domain, in which reference TRBV5-6 and TRBJ1-2 provide the parts outside the CDR3, is DAGVTQSPTHLIKTRGQQVTLRCSPKSGHDTVSWYQQALGQGPQFIFQYYEEEERQRGNFPDRFSGHQFPNYSSELNVNALLLGDSALYLCASSPGTGALYGYTFGSGTRLTVV.

This clone was seen a single time. The V call is TRBV7-9, the J call TRBJ2-3; 7 bases align to TRBD2. CDR1 and CDR2 from the germline V gene are SEHNR and FQNEAQ (reference sequence). With 5 bases clipped from V and 0 bases from J, the junction kept 14 bases outside the gene matches. The CDR3 totals 18 residues. CDR3 sequence: CASSLPRRLSGSTDTQYF. The CDR3 DNA sequence: TGTGCCAGCAGCCTTCCCCGCCGACTTAGCGGGAGCACAGATACGCAGTATTTT.

This chain links TRBV19 with TRBJ1-6; 7 positions agree with TRBD1. The CDR3 totals 15 residues. V dropped 7 bases and J dropped 9; count of bases not matched to a gene: 12. Per germline, CDR1 LNHDA and CDR2 SQIVND (reference sequence). The CDR3 loop reads CASNSGTARISPLHF. The CDR3 DNA is TGTGCCAGTAACTCCGGGACAGCTAGGATTTCACCCCTCCACTTT.

The chain employs TRBV7-3 and TRBJ1-6, with 7 positions matching TRBD1. Germline CDR1 is SGHTA and CDR2 is FQGTGA. V lost 2 bases, J lost 7 bases, and 2 bases stayed unmatched. The CDR3 extends over 14 amino acids. The CDR3 DNA follows: TGTGCCAGCAGCTTAGGGACAGAGAATTCACCCCTCCACTTT. It specifies CASSLGTENSPLHF. The complete variable domain, with remaining parts taken from reference TRBV7-3 and TRBJ1-6, reads GAGVSQTPSNKVTEKGKYVELRCDPISGHTALYWYRQSLGQGPEFLIYFQGTGAADDSGLPNDRFFAVRPEGSVSTLKIQRTERGDSAVYLCASSLGTENSPLHFGNGTRLTVT.

The rearrangement uses TRBV7-2 and TRBJ1-2; 7 bases match TRBD1. V lost 1 base and J lost 1; bases outside the gene matches: 3. The germline gives CDR1 SGHTA, CDR2 FQGNSA. The CDR3 contains 15 residues. The CDR3 loop reads CASSLGRDSNYGYTF. The CDR3 bases are TGTGCCAGCAGCTTAGGGAGGGACAGTAACTATGGCTACACCTTC.

The count of this clone is one. The genes are TRBV5-1 and TRBJ2-5, with 7 bases aligning to TRBD1. This CDR3 contains 16 residues. The V segment lost 4 bases and the J segment 3 bases; nucleotides outside the gene matches: 12. The germline V gene has CDR1 SGHRS and CDR2 YFSETQ. CDR3 in DNA: TGCGCCAGCAGCCTTATAGGGACAGATAAAGAAGAGACCCAGTACTTC. Translation gives CASSLIGTDKEETQYF. The full variable domain, completed using reference TRBV5-1 and TRBJ2-5, is KAGVTQTPRYLIKTRGQQVTLSCSPISGHRSVSWYQQTPGQGLQFLFEYFSETQRNKGNFPGRFSGRQFSNSRSEMNVSTLELGDSALYLCASSLIGTDKEETQYFGPGTRLLVL.

V and J are TRBV14 and TRBJ1-4; no firm D call. CDR1 and CDR2 (germline): SGHDN, FVKESK. CDR3 length: 15 amino acids. Trimming cost V 2 bases and J 0 bases, with 7 bases left between them. The CDR3 DNA follows: TGTGCCAGCAGCCAACAGCCCTCAACTAATGAAAAACTGTTTTTT. Protein sequence: CASSQQPSTNEKLFF. Full variable domain (missing parts from reference TRBV14 and TRBJ1-4): EAGVTQFPSHSVIEKGQTVTLRCDPISGHDNLYWYRRVMGKEIKFLLHFVKESKQDESGMPNNRFLAERTGGTYSTLKVQPAELEDSGVYFCASSQQPSTNEKLFFGSGTQLSVL.

There are a few counts of this clone. The chain employs TRBV7-3 and TRBJ2-2, with 8 bases that match TRBD1. J lost 4 bases, V lost 5 bases, and 15 bases had no gene match. Germline V lookup: CDR1 SGHTA, CDR2 FQGTGA. This CDR3 comprises 18 residues. DNA of the CDR3: TGTGCCAGCAGCCCTAAGGGTGGGACAGGTGGGGCCACCGGGGAGCTGTTTTTT. Protein sequence: CASSPKGGTGGATGELFF.